These T cell receptor beta chains were read from a single sample in a study of CD8+CD57+ T cells in acquired aplastic anemia. Each CDR3 protein gets one entry after TCRdb re-called the reads with MiXCR. The sample has about 150,000 distinct CDR3 sequences, about 54% seen once; the top ten hold roughly 12%. Sequenced: sorted CD4+, CD8+, or CD8+CD57+ T cells (not recorded which) from PBMCs. These receptors all stem from a human donor with aplastic anemia. The CDR3 runs from the conserved cysteine through the conserved F or W. D genes are given only for firm matches. The listing skips clone size in some rows; elsewhere it reads once, few, many or a size class.

v_call,d_call,clone_size,j_call,cdr3_nt,cdr3_aa
TRBV6-5,-,many,TRBJ2-5,TGTGCCACCGAGAGGGGACCGGCCCAGTACTTC,CATERGPAQYF
TRBV5-1,TRBD2,many,TRBJ2-1,TGCGCCAGCAGCTCGGTAGCGGGGGATTACAATGAGCAGTTCTTC,CASSSVAGDYNEQFF
TRBV29-1,-,many,TRBJ2-2,TGCAGCGTGGACCCGAAGGAGGGATCCGGGGAGCTGTTTTTT,CSVDPKEGSGELFF
TRBV15,-,few,TRBJ2-7,TGTGCCACCAGCAGAGATGGCATCTACGAGCAGTACTTC,CATSRDGIYEQYF
TRBV4-1,-,-,TRBJ2-6,TGCGCCAGCAGCCAACCAGGGACATCTGGGGCCAACGTCCTGACTTTC,CASSQPGTSGANVLTF
TRBV11-2,TRBD1,many,TRBJ2-5,TGTGCCAGCAGCCCTGTAGAGGGCCAGGGGGCGATGGTGCTGCGGGAGACCCAGTACTTC,CASSPVEGQGAMVLRETQYF
TRBV9,-,-,TRBJ2-1,TGTGCCAGCAGCCCCTATAGTGGCCTCAATGAGCAGTTCTTC,CASSPYSGLNEQFF
TRBV10-3,-,-,TRBJ1-2,TGTGCCACTAAGCTCTCCTCGGACTATGGCTACACCTTC,CATKLSSDYGYTF
TRBV4-2,-,-,TRBJ2-1,TGTGCCAGCAGCCAAGAACGGGCGAGCTCCTACAATGAGCAGTTCTTC,CASSQERASSYNEQFF
TRBV2,TRBD2,-,TRBJ2-3,TGTGCCAGCAGTGGCGGCCTAGCGGGGGGCGATACGCAGTATTTT,CASSGGLAGGDTQYF
TRBV10-1,-,many,TRBJ2-7,TGCGCCAGCAGACAGGGCCACGAGCAGTACTTC,CASRQGHEQYF
TRBV7-9,-,-,TRBJ1-4,TGTGCCAGCAGCTCCTCCAGCGAAAAACTGTTTTTT,CASSSSSEKLFF
TRBV29-1,TRBD2,-,TRBJ2-5,TGCAGCGTTGCCGGGGGGAGCGAGACCCAGTACTTC,CSVAGGSETQYF
TRBV4-2,-,-,TRBJ1-1,TGTGCCAGCAGCCAAGATGGGGCCATCGACACTGAAGCTCTCTTT,CASSQDGAIDTEALF
TRBV24-1,-,-,TRBJ2-7,TGTGCCACCAGTGGAGACACCTACGAGCAGTACTTC,CATSGDTYEQYF
TRBV11-2,TRBD2,many,TRBJ2-3,TGTGCCAGCAGCTTAGTTCGGCGGGGGGGCGTGGGCACAGATACGCAGTATTTT,CASSLVRRGGVGTDTQYF
TRBV25-1,-,-,TRBJ2-1,TGTGCCAGCAGTGAGGACAGACACAATGAGCAGTTCTTC,CASSEDRHNEQFF
TRBV11-2,-,-,TRBJ2-2,TGTGCCAGCAGCTTAGTAGTTAGCCACGGGGAGCTGTTTTTT,CASSLVVSHGELFF
TRBV20-1,-,-,TRBJ1-5,TGCAGTGCTGAGGACTGGGACATTAGCAATCAGCCCCAGCATTTT,CSAEDWDISNQPQHF
TRBV6-1,-,many,TRBJ1-6,TGTGCCAGCAGTGCCCGGACAACTGCGGCCTATTCACCCCTCCACTTT,CASSARTTAAYSPLHF
TRBV27,-,many,TRBJ1-2,TGTGCCAGCAGCCCTTTTTCGGGGAGGAACTATGGCTACACCTTC,CASSPFSGRNYGYTF
TRBV19,TRBD1,-,TRBJ2-7,TGTGCCAGTAGGGACAGGGCCAACGAGCAGTACTTC,CASRDRANEQYF
TRBV19,-,-,TRBJ2-5,TGTGCCAGTAGTATAGAGGGGGGGCTCGAGACCCAGTACTTC,CASSIEGGLETQYF
TRBV4-1,TRBD2,once,TRBJ2-2,TGCGCCAGTCGGCGGGGGGGAATTGAAGGGGAGCTGTTTTTT,CASRRGGIEGELFF
TRBV29-1,-,-,TRBJ1-5,TGCAGCGTTTCCCAGGAACTAAATCAGCCCCAGCATTTT,CSVSQELNQPQHF